The rows below give T cell receptor beta chains drawn from one sample of a study of T cells in Graves' hyperthyroidism and ophthalmopathy. TCRdb analysed the multiplex PCR reads with MiXCR anew, one entry per CDR3 protein. The sample records roughly 600,000 distinct CDR3 sequences, roughly 14% being singletons. Sequenced: blood. The receptors here all came from a woman aged 45-59 years with Graves' ophthalmopathy. Both conserved end residues are part of each CDR3. D genes are given only for firm matches. The size of a clone is reported for some rows only, either as once, few or many, or as a class for expanded clones.

>-|-|TRBJ2-3|TRBV10-3
TGTGCCATCAGTGGAAAACTAGGGCCTTACACAGATATGCAGTATTTT
CAISGKLGPYTDMQYF
>-|-|TRBJ1-5|TRBV27
TGTGCCAGCAGTTTATTGGGGGGGCACGGTCAGCCCCAGCATTTT
CASSLLGGHGQPQHF
>many|-|TRBJ2-3|TRBV4-3
TGCGCCAGCAGCCAAGATAGCGTAAACACAGATACGCAGTATTTT
CASSQDSVNTDTQYF
>many|TRBD2|TRBJ2-5|TRBV6-2/TRBV6-3
TGTGCCAGCAGTCGTCTTCGCCCCGGGACTAGCGGGAGGTCGCTCCAAGAGACCCAGTACTTC
CASSRLRPGTSGRSLQETQYF
>few|-|TRBJ2-7|TRBV28
TGTGCCAGCATCTTTTCGGGCCCGCCCTACGAGCAGTACTTC
CASIFSGPPYEQYF
>-|-|TRBJ1-4|TRBV6-2/TRBV6-3
TGTGCCAGCAGCCGCGCCTCGGGACACGGTTATGAAAAACTGTTTTTT
CASSRASGHGYEKLFF
>many|-|TRBJ1-1|TRBV5-1
TGCGCCAGCAGCTTACCTTGGACGGGGTCCATGAACACTGAAGCTTTCTTT
CASSLPWTGSMNTEAFF
>many|TRBD2|TRBJ2-1|TRBV3-1
TGTGCCAGCAGCCCGTGGACTAGCCCCAATGAGCAGTTCTTC
CASSPWTSPNEQFF
>many|TRBD2|TRBJ2-1|TRBV2
TGTGCCAGCAGTGAAATTGGGACTAGCGGGAGGGCGTACAATGAGCAGTTCTTC
CASSEIGTSGRAYNEQFF
>many|-|TRBJ2-7|TRBV11-2
TGTGCCAGCAGCCCCGCGACGGGCCACGAGCAGTACTTC
CASSPATGHEQYF
>-|-|TRBJ2-7|TRBV7-9
TGTGCCAGCAGCACCTTCGGGACGGAATACGAGCAGTACTTC
CASSTFGTEYEQYF
>few|TRBD2|TRBJ2-7|TRBV29-1
TGCAGCGTAACAGGGGGTACTAGCGGGAGGTACGAGCAGTACTTC
CSVTGGTSGRYEQYF
>once|TRBD2|TRBJ2-3|TRBV11-2
TGTGCCAGCAGCTCCGGGTGGCGGGAGGCAACAGATACGCAGTATTTT
CASSSGWREATDTQYF
>many|-|TRBJ2-2|TRBV18
TGTGCCAGCTCACCACCGGGGCTCAACACCGGGGAGCTGTTTTTT
CASSPPGLNTGELFF
>few|TRBD2|TRBJ2-7|TRBV19
TGTGCCAGTAGTCCTCGGACTAGCGGGATTACCTACGAGCAGTACTTC
CASSPRTSGITYEQYF
>few|TRBD1|TRBJ2-7|TRBV6-2/TRBV6-3
TGTGCCAGCAGTCACTCCGGACAGGTACACGAGCAGTACTTC
CASSHSGQVHEQYF
>many|-|TRBJ1-5|TRBV20-1
TGCAGTGCTAGACCAGGGACGCATAGCAATCAGCCCCAGCATTTT
CSARPGTHSNQPQHF
>-|-|TRBJ2-1|TRBV3-1
TGTGCCAGCAGCACTCGTTGGGGGGAGCTAAGATACAATGAGCAGTTCTTC
CASSTRWGELRYNEQFF
>few|TRBD2|TRBJ2-2|TRBV5-1
TGCGCCAGCAGTCCAACCGCTAGCGGGAGGTCGAGCACCGGGGAGCTGTTTTTT
CASSPTASGRSSTGELFF
>many|-|TRBJ2-7|TRBV6-2/TRBV6-3
TGTGCCAGCAGTTACTCGATTCTCGGCCCAACCTCCCGTTACGAGCAGTACTTC
CASSYSILGPTSRYEQYF
>many|-|TRBJ2-5|TRBV4-1
TGCGCCAGCAGCCAAGGCCGGGGACTGGCACAAGAGACCCAGTACTTC
CASSQGRGLAQETQYF
>few|TRBD2|TRBJ2-5|TRBV13
TGTGCCAGCAGCTTATATAGCGGGAGGACAGAGACCCAGTACTTC
CASSLYSGRTETQYF
>many|TRBD1|TRBJ1-1|TRBV20-1
TGCAGTGCTCGGACAGGCACTACCTTGAACACTGAAGCTTTCTTT
CSARTGTTLNTEAFF
>many|TRBD1|TRBJ2-3|TRBV7-6
TGTGCCAGCAGCTTGACAGGGGGCGCAGATACGCAGTATTTT
CASSLTGGADTQYF